This T cell receptor beta chain stems from a study of OX40 agonist ivuxolimab in advanced cancers. Across the study: At just under 85% male, the cohort had a mean age of approximately 64 years, ranging from roughly 20 to 79.

Method: immunoSEQ multiplex PCR; TCRdb's copy keeps in-frame clones and lacks some. Seen here are around 72,000 clones, 82% observed once, and the top ten hold about 0.41%. Whole-study results and caveats: There were, on average, more expanded clones in CD8+ T cells than in CD4+.

Germline V gives CDR1 GTSNPN, CDR2 SVGIG (reference sequence). The CDR3 loop spans 14 amino acids. V was shortened by 4 bases and J by 0 bases, with 11 bases between the two germline ends. As for this clone: What it binds is unknown.

Autoimmune disease history or systemic immunosuppression was exclusionary. Collection of blood occurred at baseline, at cycle 4 day 1, and at cycle 7 day 1. This sequence joins TRBV30 and TRBJ2-3, with D tentatively TRBD2 (5 bases). The sample in question was CD4+ or CD8+ T cells sorted from blood, obtained in a trial of the OX40 agonist ivuxolimab. The receptor's source is an adult with an advanced solid tumor such as melanoma, head and neck, liver or kidney cancer. The CDR3 nucleotides are TGTGCCTGGAACGGGAAAACTAGCACAGATACGCAGTATTTT. Protein: CAWNGKTSTDTQYF.